One and the same sample provided the 18 T cell receptor beta chains below, sequenced in a study of T-cell memory formation after mild COVID-19. TCRdb re-called the 5' RACE reads through MiXCR, storing one row per CDR3 protein. The sample lists about 470,000 distinct CDR3 sequences; approximately 23% were seen once. Sequencing used PBMCs or a T cell subset sorted from them (not recorded which). Receptor source: an adult woman who had mild COVID-19 (a few samples of this study predate the infection). Cell type and time point are not known.

This chain connects TRBV7-3 to TRBJ1-1, with D unclear. This CDR3 comprises 14 residues. The germline V and J ends were trimmed by 1 base and 6 bases, with 12 bases remaining between them. The germline V gene encodes CDR1 SGHTA and CDR2 FQGTGA. CDR3 sequence reads: CASSLSGGGAEAFF. The CDR3 bases are TGTGCCAGCAGCTTAAGTGGCGGTGGTGCTGAAGCTTTCTTT.

This clonotype showed up just a few times. V and J are TRBV18 and TRBJ2-7; TRBD2 agrees at 10 bases. This CDR3 spans 15 amino acids. Germline assignment: CDR1 KGHSH and CDR2 LQKENI. V was clipped by 5 bases and J by 0 bases; unmatched bases: 4. The CDR3 region is CASSEGLADSYEQYF. In nucleotides, the CDR3 is TGTGCCAGCTCAGAAGGACTAGCGGACTCCTACGAGCAGTACTTC.

This chain joins TRBV5-1 and TRBJ1-6; 7 bases agree with TRBD1. The CDR3 sequence is 15 residues long. Germline-derived CDR1 and CDR2 are SGHRS and YFSETQ. J was trimmed by 9 bases and V by 2 bases; bases with no gene match: 8. In nucleotides, the CDR3 is TGCGCCAGCAGCTTAGCTGGGACAGAAGGTTCACCCCTCCACTTT. It encodes CASSLAGTEGSPLHF.

CDR3 in amino acids: CASTPGPPYEQYF. The CDR3 bases are TGTGCCAGCACTCCCGGGCCACCCTACGAGCAGTACTTC. The rearrangement links TRBV12-3 or TRBV12-4 to TRBJ2-7; no definite D call. V lost 7 bases and J lost 2, with 12 bases in between. The CDR3 has 13 residues.

This sequence joins TRBV29-1 and TRBJ2-7, with D perhaps matching TRBD1 (6 bases). The CDR3 runs 17 residues. CDR1 and CDR2 from the germline V gene are SQVTM and ANQGSEA. V was trimmed by 7 bases and J by 0 bases, leaving 25 bases between them. The CDR3: CSARGGPQTVSSYEQYF. The CDR3 bases are TGCAGCGCCAGAGGGGGACCACAAACTGTTAGCTCCTACGAGCAGTACTTC.

This clonotype showed up just a few times. The chain combines TRBV12-3 or TRBV12-4 with TRBJ1-5; D is ambiguous. The CDR3 has 12 amino acids. V lost 6 bases to trimming and J lost 2 bases, with 5 bases between them. As DNA, the CDR3 is TGTGCCAGCAGGTCCGGCAATCAGCCCCAGCATTTT. Its translation is CASRSGNQPQHF.

The chain uses TRBV20-1 and TRBJ1-1; D is perhaps TRBD1 (6 bases). V was cut by 1 base and J by 0 bases, with 9 bases left in between. In germline, CDR1 is DFQATT, CDR2 SNEGSKA (reference sequence). CDR3 length: 14 residues. The CDR3, as DNA: TGCAGTGCTAGAGGACAGGTTATGAACACTGAAGCTTTCTTT. Protein sequence: CSARGQVMNTEAFF.

This clonotype appeared a few times. This chain joins TRBV5-5 and TRBJ2-5; D may be TRBD1 (6 bases). V was cut by 3 bases and J by 3 bases, with 12 bases left in between. The CDR3 is made up of 14 amino acids. Germline CDR1 reads SGHKS; CDR2 reads YYEKEE (reference sequence). CDR3 loop: CASSYGQTKETQYF. CDR3 in DNA: TGTGCCAGCAGCTATGGACAGACCAAAGAGACCCAGTACTTC.

The V gene is TRBV15, the J gene TRBJ1-2; no reliable D call. Germline V gene lookup returns CDR1 LNHNV and CDR2 YYDKDF (reference sequence). The V end was cut by 0 bases, the J end by 0 bases, with 5 bases between. This CDR3 contains 14 residues. CDR3 coding DNA: TGTGCCACCAGCAGAGACCAATCTAACTATGGCTACACCTTC. Encoded protein: CATSRDQSNYGYTF.

The chain carries TRBV4-1 and TRBJ1-1; D gene unclear. Germline CDR1 and CDR2: MGHRA and YSYEKL. CDR3 length equals 13 residues. Trimming took 4 bases from V and 4 from J, leaving 10 bases between them. As DNA, the CDR3 is TGCGCCAGCAGCCTTTACTCGCTCACTGAAGCTTTCTTT. Translating it yields CASSLYSLTEAFF.

The chain couples TRBV6-1 to TRBJ2-5; perhaps TRBD2 as D (6 bases). CDR1 MNHNS and CDR2 SASEGT come from the germline V gene. With 0 bases removed from V and 5 bases from J, the gap between germline ends came to 28 bases. CDR3 length equals 20 residues. This CDR3 reads CASSEAQLVFRAGIGETQYF. DNA for the CDR3: TGTGCCAGCAGTGAAGCCCAGTTGGTTTTTCGCGCGGGGATTGGCGAGACCCAGTACTTC.

The rearrangement links TRBV4-1 to TRBJ2-7; TRBD1 matches 9 bases. The CDR3 length is 14 residues. The V gene end was trimmed by 1 base and the J gene end by 10 bases; junction bases not matched to a gene: 8. The germline V gene has CDR1 MGHRA and CDR2 YSYEKL. CDR3 nucleotide sequence: TGCGCCAGCAGCCAAGCCCCCAGACAGGGGGAACAGTACTTC. This encodes CASSQAPRQGEQYF.

The chain combines TRBV24-1 with TRBJ2-3; 11 positions match TRBD2. The germline CDR1 and CDR2 sequences are KGHDR and SFDVKD. V was pared by 5 bases and J by 0 bases, with 12 bases of the junction left unmatched. The CDR3 runs 19 residues. CDR3 region: CATSAQVGLAVLSTDTQYF. Written as DNA, the CDR3 is TGTGCCACCAGTGCCCAGGTGGGACTAGCGGTTCTTAGCACAGATACGCAGTATTTT.

This clonotype was seen more than once but under ten times. The gene calls are TRBV20-1 and TRBJ2-7; 8 bases align to TRBD1. From germline, CDR1 is DFQATT and CDR2 SNEGSKA (reference sequence). This CDR3 spans 14 amino acids. V dropped 1 base and J dropped 6; count of bases not matched to a gene: 8. The CDR3 sequence: CSARGSQGAAEQYF. The CDR3 DNA sequence: TGCAGTGCTAGAGGAAGTCAGGGGGCGGCCGAGCAGTACTTC.

The chain combines TRBV20-1 with TRBJ1-5, with D possibly matching TRBD1 (5 bases). The CDR3 is 13 residues long. CDR1 is DFQATT and CDR2 is SNEGSKA in the germline V gene (reference sequence). V lost 0 bases to trimming and J lost 7 bases, with 10 bases between them. The CDR3 loop reads CSARDREGQPQHF. Here the CDR3 DNA reads TGCAGTGCTAGAGACAGGGAAGGCCAGCCCCAGCATTTT.

This clonotype turned up a few times. The chain employs TRBV7-9 and TRBJ1-1; D not certain. V was trimmed by 5 bases and J by 6 bases, leaving 10 bases between them. In germline, CDR1 is SEHNR, CDR2 FQNEAQ (reference sequence). This CDR3 is built from 12 residues. CDR3 nucleotides: TGTGCCAGCAGCCCCGGCCACGCTGAAGCTTTCTTT. Its protein is CASSPGHAEAFF.

This clonotype was observed a handful of times. This chain links TRBV20-1 with TRBJ1-1; 7 nucleotides match TRBD1. The J segment lost 1 base and the V segment lost 1 base, leaving 9 bases of the junction unmatched. The CDR3 is 16 residues long. The germline V gene has CDR1 DFQATT and CDR2 SNEGSKA (reference sequence). The CDR3 region is CSARGTGVNRNTEAFF. The DNA for the CDR3 is TGCAGTGCTAGAGGTACAGGGGTTAATCGGAACACTGAAGCTTTCTTT.

A few counts support this clonotype. The V call is TRBV6-1, the J call TRBJ2-7; 9 bases align to TRBD1. V shed 6 bases and J 4 bases; nucleotides not matched to a gene: 10. The CDR3 loop spans 15 amino acids. Germline V lookup: CDR1 MNHNS, CDR2 SASEGT. CDR3 loop: CASRAGQGKNYEQYF. CDR3 sequence (DNA): TGTGCCAGCAGGGCCGGACAGGGGAAAAATTACGAGCAGTACTTC.